Below, one TCR beta chain is given with its context. Its target is not known. The data originate from a study of cytomegalovirus exposure and HLA in healthy donors. Study context: The same platform was used for the 130 or so validation repertoires as for the approximately 720 first-cohort repertoires, as reported in a later analysis. Study observations and caveats: The study designated around 150 TCR beta chains cytomegalovirus-associated.

The germline gives CDR1 WNHNN, CDR2 SYGVQD (reference sequence). This CDR3 spans 12 amino acids. The V and J ends lost 6 bases and 4 bases respectively, with 8 bases between them. Profiled with immunoSEQ multiplex PCR; TCRdb holds only in-frame clones, not every one. The profile covers some 170,000 clones, with 85% to 90% appearing a single time and approximately 1.4% taken by the ten largest. The donors were part of the validation cohort, which consisted of under 150 subjects and was separate from the first cohort of around 620 subjects. The chain recombines TRBV10-1 with TRBJ2-3, with a weak D call TRBD1 (5 bases). This clonotype was obtained from a woman aged 25 to 39 in good health and CMV-seronegative. The specimen was PBMCs. CDR3 in amino acids: CASSQGADTQYF. CDR3 in DNA: TGCGCCAGCAGCCAAGGGGCAGATACGCAGTATTTT.